The TCR beta chain under discussion was sequenced for a study of T cell repertoires in cytomegalovirus infection (dated 2019 in TCRdb). Regarding the study in general: Alongside well-studied HLA-B-restricted epitopes, the peptide stimulations were aimed at recently identified HLA-C-restricted CMV epitopes, whose presentation resists viral immunomodulation. Because public TCR beta signatures pointed to carriage of CMV infection together with the matching HLA type, the HLA type of each donor mattered for the analysis. General conclusions and limits of the study: In both this cohort and an independent approximately 370-donor cohort, the cumulative frequency of public TCR beta family members distinguished carriers of CMV infection plus the relevant HLA type. The ex vivo response was dominated by HLA-C-restricted CMV-specific TCR beta clonotypes, which also provided the single most frequent clonotype in two of eight donors.

The treatment or condition label, read with the paper, signifies: in vitro stimulation with specific CMV peptide epitopes to enrich CMV-specific T cells. As concerns this clonotype: It has no known antigen specificity. One base away there is no much larger clone; base qualities are not given.

Based on the germline V gene, the CDR1 and CDR2 sequences are MGHRA and YSYEKL. From cysteine to phenylalanine, the CDR3 is 17 amino acids long. The sequence is cut down to CDR3 DNA, 51 bases in frame from base 1. V is pruned by 7 bases and J by 5 bases, leaving 9 bases of the junction without a gene match. The instrument given in TCRdb is Illumina HiSeq 1500. TCRdb handled the public reads itself, with Q25 trimming in fastp and clone calling in MiXCR, and kept productive beta chains. Rows are unified per CDR3 protein, each entry keeping the most common DNA and genes. The sample yields about 280,000 distinct CDR3 sequences; roughly a fifth were counted once. Of the sample, roughly 19% falls within the top ten clones.

The origin of this receptor is a human donor in good health (CMV status not recorded). Some clones in this sample may be carry-over from other donors' samples. This sequence uses TRBV4-1 and TRBJ2-1; 15 junctional bases match TRBD2. The source was cultured PBMCs, collected from culture after CMV antigen stimulation. The CDR3 in this case is CASMGLAGGIDNNEQFF. The DNA reads as follows: TGCGCCAGCATGGGACTAGCGGGAGGAATTGATAACAATGAGCAGTTCTTC.